Listed below are T cell receptor beta chains from one sample, sequenced in a study of CD8 T cells in ankylosing spondylitis. MiXCR, applied by TCRdb to the 5' RACE reads, yields one record per CDR3 protein. The data show 150,000 to 200,000 distinct CDR3 sequences, with around 18% seen just once and approximately 8% held by the top ten. Sequencing was done on a sample of blood, either unsorted or a sorted T cell fraction (not recorded which). Source of these receptors: a male donor with ankylosing spondylitis or in good health (not recorded which). The CDR3 runs from the conserved cysteine through the conserved F or W. Fields, in order: J gene, clone size, V gene, D gene, CDR3 protein, CDR3 DNA. The D gene is left open where the match is weak. Size values are once, few and many counts, or a class for expanded clones, and some rows have none.

J gene: TRBJ2-3; clone size: many; V gene: TRBV5-1; D gene: TRBD2; CDR3 protein: CASSLARFTTSGVDTQYF; CDR3 DNA: TGCGCCAGCAGCTTGGCCAGATTCACGACTAGCGGGGTAGATACGCAGTATTTT
J gene: TRBJ2-1; clone size: many; V gene: TRBV12-3/TRBV12-4; D gene: TRBD1; CDR3 protein: CASSLGTGGSYNEQFF; CDR3 DNA: TGTGCCAGCAGTTTAGGGACAGGGGGCTCCTACAATGAGCAGTTCTTC
J gene: TRBJ2-7; clone size: many; V gene: TRBV5-1; D gene: -; CDR3 protein: CASSALPHEQYF; CDR3 DNA: TGCGCCAGCAGCGCCCTTCCACACGAGCAGTACTTC
J gene: TRBJ2-6; clone size: few; V gene: TRBV12-3/TRBV12-4; D gene: -; CDR3 protein: CASSFPSGANVLTF; CDR3 DNA: TGTGCCAGCAGTTTCCCCTCTGGGGCCAACGTCCTGACTTTC
J gene: TRBJ2-1; clone size: many; V gene: TRBV9; D gene: -; CDR3 protein: CASSVGVGSSYNEQFF; CDR3 DNA: TGTGCCAGCAGCGTAGGAGTAGGGAGCTCCTACAATGAGCAGTTCTTC
J gene: TRBJ2-7; clone size: few; V gene: TRBV6-5; D gene: -; CDR3 protein: CASSYSVVEDTYEQYF; CDR3 DNA: TGTGCCAGCAGTTACTCGGTAGTGGAGGATACCTACGAGCAGTACTTC
J gene: TRBJ1-1; clone size: -; V gene: TRBV20-1; D gene: -; CDR3 protein: CSATLRTEAFF; CDR3 DNA: TGCAGTGCTACATTAAGGACTGAAGCTTTCTTT
J gene: TRBJ2-1; clone size: many; V gene: TRBV20-1; D gene: TRBD2; CDR3 protein: CSASSGRAYNEQFF; CDR3 DNA: TGCAGTGCTAGTAGCGGGAGGGCCTACAATGAGCAGTTCTTC
J gene: TRBJ2-1; clone size: few; V gene: TRBV4-1; D gene: -; CDR3 protein: CASSQDWGARANEQFF; CDR3 DNA: TGCGCCAGCAGCCAAGATTGGGGGGCGAGGGCCAATGAGCAGTTCTTC
J gene: TRBJ2-1; clone size: many; V gene: TRBV6-5; D gene: -; CDR3 protein: CASSRPWGAGEDEQFF; CDR3 DNA: TGTGCCAGCAGTCGCCCTTGGGGGGCGGGAGAGGATGAGCAGTTCTTC
J gene: TRBJ1-2; clone size: many; V gene: TRBV2; D gene: -; CDR3 protein: CASSDRDYGYTF; CDR3 DNA: TGTGCCAGCAGTGACAGAGACTATGGCTACACCTTC
J gene: TRBJ1-1; clone size: many; V gene: TRBV3-1; D gene: -; CDR3 protein: CASNEGAENTEAFF; CDR3 DNA: TGTGCCAGCAACGAAGGGGCGGAGAACACTGAAGCTTTCTTT
J gene: TRBJ1-5; clone size: many; V gene: TRBV6-1; D gene: TRBD1; CDR3 protein: CASSPRMGTGFYSNQPQHF; CDR3 DNA: TGTGCCAGCAGCCCGCGCATGGGGACAGGGTTTTATAGCAATCAGCCCCAGCATTTT
J gene: TRBJ2-7; clone size: few; V gene: TRBV29-1; D gene: TRBD1; CDR3 protein: CSVEDRDRAHEQYF; CDR3 DNA: TGCAGCGTTGAAGACCGGGACAGGGCCCACGAGCAGTACTTC
J gene: TRBJ2-1; clone size: once; V gene: TRBV6-2/TRBV6-3; D gene: TRBD2; CDR3 protein: CVSRASGRGNEQFF; CDR3 DNA: TGTGTCAGCAGGGCTAGCGGGAGAGGCAATGAGCAGTTCTTC
J gene: TRBJ2-1; clone size: -; V gene: TRBV9; D gene: -; CDR3 protein: CASSVDLDRQFF; CDR3 DNA: TGTGCCAGCAGCGTAGATTTGGACCGGCAGTTCTTC
J gene: TRBJ1-2; clone size: many; V gene: TRBV12-3/TRBV12-4; D gene: -; CDR3 protein: CASSLGREFGYTF; CDR3 DNA: TGTGCCAGCAGTTTGGGCCGGGAATTTGGCTACACCTTC
J gene: TRBJ1-2; clone size: many; V gene: TRBV20-1; D gene: -; CDR3 protein: CSANPGRIDGYTF; CDR3 DNA: TGCAGTGCTAACCCGGGACGGATTGATGGCTACACCTTC
J gene: TRBJ1-2; clone size: -; V gene: TRBV4-1; D gene: -; CDR3 protein: CASSQGATNYGYTF; CDR3 DNA: TGCGCCAGCAGCCAAGGGGCTACTAACTATGGCTACACCTTC
J gene: TRBJ2-1; clone size: few; V gene: TRBV6-1; D gene: -; CDR3 protein: CATLARLNYNEQFF; CDR3 DNA: TGTGCCACCTTAGCGCGCCTGAACTACAATGAGCAGTTCTTC
J gene: TRBJ2-7; clone size: -; V gene: TRBV6-1; D gene: TRBD2; CDR3 protein: CASSPGASGSYEQYF; CDR3 DNA: TGTGCCAGCAGTCCCGGGGCTAGCGGGAGTTACGAGCAGTACTTC
J gene: TRBJ2-1; clone size: -; V gene: TRBV5-1; D gene: TRBD1; CDR3 protein: CASSLGGVSNEQFF; CDR3 DNA: TGCGCCAGCAGCTTAGGGGGCGTCTCGAATGAGCAGTTCTTC
J gene: TRBJ2-5; clone size: many; V gene: TRBV20-1; D gene: -; CDR3 protein: CSAQDRGQGTQYF; CDR3 DNA: TGCAGTGCGCAGGACCGGGGGCAAGGGACCCAGTACTTC
J gene: TRBJ2-4; clone size: -; V gene: TRBV15; D gene: TRBD1; CDR3 protein: CATTPQGSQIDIQYF; CDR3 DNA: TGTGCCACCACTCCACAGGGGTCCCAAATTGACATTCAGTACTTC
J gene: TRBJ2-1; clone size: many; V gene: TRBV12-3/TRBV12-4; D gene: -; CDR3 protein: CASGLTTYNEQFF; CDR3 DNA: TGTGCCTCAGGACTTACAACCTACAATGAGCAGTTCTTC
J gene: TRBJ2-5; clone size: few; V gene: TRBV9; D gene: TRBD2; CDR3 protein: CASSVSHSRGLAPETQYF; CDR3 DNA: TGTGCCAGCAGCGTAAGTCACAGTAGGGGACTAGCACCAGAGACCCAGTACTTC
J gene: TRBJ2-5; clone size: many; V gene: TRBV20-1; D gene: TRBD1; CDR3 protein: CSADRVQETQYF; CDR3 DNA: TGCAGTGCGGACAGGGTACAAGAGACCCAGTACTTC
J gene: TRBJ2-1; clone size: -; V gene: TRBV27; D gene: -; CDR3 protein: CASSYGRSYNEQFF; CDR3 DNA: TGTGCCAGCAGTTACGGCCGCTCCTACAATGAGCAGTTCTTC
J gene: TRBJ1-2; clone size: -; V gene: TRBV6-2/TRBV6-3; D gene: -; CDR3 protein: CASRTEGYGYTF; CDR3 DNA: TGTGCCAGCAGGACGGAGGGGTACGGCTACACCTTC
J gene: TRBJ1-5; clone size: few; V gene: TRBV7-2; D gene: -; CDR3 protein: CASSRRGVSNQPQHF; CDR3 DNA: TGTGCCAGCAGCCGAAGGGGGGTAAGCAATCAGCCCCAGCATTTT
J gene: TRBJ1-2; clone size: -; V gene: TRBV20-1; D gene: TRBD1; CDR3 protein: CSARDPQGGIYGYTF; CDR3 DNA: TGCAGTGCTAGAGATCCTCAGGGGGGGATCTATGGCTACACCTTC
J gene: TRBJ2-1; clone size: many; V gene: TRBV5-1; D gene: -; CDR3 protein: CASSFEDTQYNEQFF; CDR3 DNA: TGCGCCAGCAGCTTCGAAGATACTCAGTACAATGAGCAGTTCTTC
J gene: TRBJ2-3; clone size: few; V gene: TRBV28; D gene: -; CDR3 protein: CASSPETDTQYF; CDR3 DNA: TGTGCCAGCAGCCCCGAGACAGATACGCAGTATTTT
J gene: TRBJ2-1; clone size: many; V gene: TRBV15; D gene: TRBD2; CDR3 protein: CATSTIAGVYNEQFF; CDR3 DNA: TGTGCCACCAGCACCATAGCGGGAGTCTACAATGAGCAGTTCTTC
J gene: TRBJ1-2; clone size: many; V gene: TRBV20-1; D gene: -; CDR3 protein: CSVQDYGYTF; CDR3 DNA: TGCAGTGTTCAGGACTATGGCTACACCTTC
J gene: TRBJ1-3; clone size: -; V gene: TRBV30; D gene: -; CDR3 protein: CAWSVSGPGNTIYF; CDR3 DNA: TGTGCCTGGAGTGTGTCGGGGCCAGGAAACACCATATATTTT
J gene: TRBJ2-7; clone size: many; V gene: TRBV20-1; D gene: TRBD2; CDR3 protein: CSARVGGSYEQYF; CDR3 DNA: TGCAGTGCTAGAGTGGGGGGGTCCTACGAGCAGTACTTC
J gene: TRBJ2-1; clone size: -; V gene: TRBV7-2; D gene: -; CDR3 protein: CASSLRLTNEQFF; CDR3 DNA: TGTGCCAGCAGCTTGAGGCTAACGAATGAGCAGTTCTTC
J gene: TRBJ2-3; clone size: many; V gene: TRBV7-9; D gene: -; CDR3 protein: CASSLLRTDTQYF; CDR3 DNA: TGTGCCAGCAGCTTATTGCGCACAGATACGCAGTATTTT
J gene: TRBJ1-5; clone size: many; V gene: TRBV27; D gene: -; CDR3 protein: CASSSYNQPQHF; CDR3 DNA: TGTGCCAGCAGTTCTTACAATCAGCCCCAGCATTTT
J gene: TRBJ1-2; clone size: -; V gene: TRBV20-1; D gene: -; CDR3 protein: CSAEDTDYGYTF; CDR3 DNA: TGCAGTGCTGAGGACACGGACTATGGCTACACCTTC
J gene: TRBJ2-7; clone size: many; V gene: TRBV5-1; D gene: -; CDR3 protein: CASSFADTYEQYF; CDR3 DNA: TGCGCCAGCAGTTTTGCAGACACCTACGAGCAGTACTTC
J gene: TRBJ1-2; clone size: -; V gene: TRBV7-8; D gene: TRBD1; CDR3 protein: CASSWTGGDSYGYTF; CDR3 DNA: TGTGCCAGCAGCTGGACAGGGGGCGATTCCTATGGCTACACCTTC
J gene: TRBJ1-1; clone size: few; V gene: TRBV5-1; D gene: TRBD1; CDR3 protein: CASSFIQGGNTEAFF; CDR3 DNA: TGCGCCAGCAGCTTCATACAGGGGGGGAACACTGAAGCTTTCTTT
J gene: TRBJ2-4; clone size: -; V gene: TRBV12-3/TRBV12-4; D gene: TRBD1; CDR3 protein: CAFSYRDRSLRLAKNIQYF; CDR3 DNA: TGTGCCTTCAGTTACCGGGACAGGTCTCTTCGCCTAGCCAAAAACATTCAGTACTTC
J gene: TRBJ2-5; clone size: -; V gene: TRBV28; D gene: -; CDR3 protein: CASSPVFGASEETQYF; CDR3 DNA: TGTGCCAGCAGCCCCGTTTTCGGGGCTTCTGAAGAGACCCAGTACTTC
J gene: TRBJ2-7; clone size: -; V gene: TRBV20-1; D gene: -; CDR3 protein: CSADSGVSYEQYF; CDR3 DNA: TGCAGTGCCGACAGTGGGGTTTCCTACGAGCAGTACTTC
J gene: TRBJ2-5; clone size: many; V gene: TRBV20-1; D gene: -; CDR3 protein: CSARGVAGGGQETQYF; CDR3 DNA: TGCAGTGCTAGAGGAGTGGCTGGAGGAGGACAAGAGACCCAGTACTTC
J gene: TRBJ2-3; clone size: many; V gene: TRBV7-9; D gene: -; CDR3 protein: CASSLGSHYWDTQYF; CDR3 DNA: TGTGCCAGCAGCTTAGGGAGTCACTATTGGGATACGCAGTATTTT
J gene: TRBJ1-3; clone size: many; V gene: TRBV5-1; D gene: -; CDR3 protein: CASSFELSPGNTIYF; CDR3 DNA: TGCGCCAGCAGCTTCGAACTCTCCCCTGGAAACACCATATATTTT
J gene: TRBJ2-1; clone size: many; V gene: TRBV7-7; D gene: TRBD2; CDR3 protein: CASSLASGRMNEQFF; CDR3 DNA: TGTGCCAGCAGCTTAGCTAGCGGGAGGATGAATGAGCAGTTCTTC
J gene: TRBJ1-1; clone size: -; V gene: TRBV20-1; D gene: -; CDR3 protein: CTRGLGGRLNIEAFF; CDR3 DNA: TGCACTCGGGGGCTCGGGGGGCGTTTGAACATTGAAGCTTTCTTT
J gene: TRBJ2-7; clone size: many; V gene: TRBV5-1; D gene: TRBD2; CDR3 protein: CASSFPGRSYEQYF; CDR3 DNA: TGCGCCAGCAGCTTTCCCGGGAGGTCCTACGAGCAGTACTTC
J gene: TRBJ2-7; clone size: -; V gene: TRBV28; D gene: -; CDR3 protein: CASSFGRVYEQYF; CDR3 DNA: TGTGCCAGCAGTTTTGGCAGGGTTTACGAGCAGTACTTC
J gene: TRBJ2-3; clone size: few; V gene: TRBV5-1; D gene: TRBD2; CDR3 protein: CASSLNPLAVSTDTQYF; CDR3 DNA: TGCGCCAGCAGCTTAAATCCGCTAGCGGTTAGCACAGATACGCAGTATTTT
J gene: TRBJ1-1; clone size: few; V gene: TRBV4-1; D gene: TRBD1; CDR3 protein: CASSPHHSTGVTEAFF; CDR3 DNA: TGCGCCAGCAGCCCGCATCACTCCACAGGGGTAACTGAAGCTTTCTTT
J gene: TRBJ1-5; clone size: many; V gene: TRBV5-1; D gene: -; CDR3 protein: CASSRTDGGPQHF; CDR3 DNA: TGCGCCAGCAGCCGTACAGATGGGGGGCCCCAGCATTTT
J gene: TRBJ1-5; clone size: few; V gene: TRBV2; D gene: -; CDR3 protein: CASSGGQFSNQPQHF; CDR3 DNA: TGTGCCAGCAGTGGCGGACAGTTCAGCAATCAGCCCCAGCATTTT
J gene: TRBJ1-5; clone size: many; V gene: TRBV6-5; D gene: -; CDR3 protein: CASKGQPQHF; CDR3 DNA: TGTGCCAGCAAGGGGCAGCCCCAGCATTTT
J gene: TRBJ2-7; clone size: many; V gene: TRBV28; D gene: -; CDR3 protein: CASSLSAGAGDSYEQYF; CDR3 DNA: TGTGCCAGCAGTTTATCTGCCGGGGCAGGCGATTCCTACGAGCAGTACTTC